These 10 T cell receptor beta chains were all obtained from the same sample, sequenced in a study of T cell responses to AZD1222 COVID-19 vaccine. The repertoire was sequenced with immunoSEQ multiplex PCR; TCRdb's copy has only in-frame clones and lacks some. This table has some 150,000 clones, around 89% appearing once. Sequenced material: peripheral blood, taken 28 days after the second AZD1222 dose. All receptors derive from an adult who received the AZD1222 COVID-19 vaccine.

In its sample, this clone was seen a few times. The V call is TRBV3-1 (or the pseudogene TRBV3-2), the J call TRBJ1-2; 8 nucleotides match TRBD1. The CDR3 runs 12 residues. Germline V gives CDR1 LGHDT, CDR2 YNNKEL (reference sequence). Germline trimming cut 7 bases from V and 4 bases from J; bases unmatched to any gene: 2. CDR3 amino acids: CASTTGGYGYTF. CDR3 nucleotide sequence: TGTGCCAGCACCACAGGGGGCTATGGCTACACCTTC.

The chain couples TRBV5-4 to TRBJ2-3; D gene uncertain. This CDR3 contains 14 residues. Trimming stripped 2 bases from V and 0 bases from J, with 7 bases between. Germline V gives CDR1 SGHNT, CDR2 YYREEE (reference sequence). Written as DNA, the CDR3 is TGTGCCAGCAGCTTCTCGGGCAGCACAGATACGCAGTATTTT. Translating gives CASSFSGSTDTQYF.

V usage is TRBV6-1 and J usage is TRBJ2-3; D uncertain. Trimming pared 4 bases from V and 6 bases from J, leaving 8 bases between. This CDR3 is 12 amino acids long. Per germline, CDR1 MNHNS and CDR2 SASEGT. The CDR3 DNA sequence: TGTGCCAGCAGTGGAGCCCAGGATACGCAGTATTTT. This gives the protein CASSGAQDTQYF.

This rearrangement joins TRBV15 to TRBJ2-2; D may be TRBD1 (6 bases). Germline V lookup: CDR1 LNHNV, CDR2 YYDKDF (reference sequence). This CDR3 has 16 amino acids. With 1 base removed from V and 5 bases from J, the gap between germline ends came to 14 bases. This CDR3 is CATSRGGQGSTGELFF. The CDR3 DNA reads TGTGCCACCAGCAGAGGGGGGCAGGGTTCGACCGGGGAGCTGTTTTTT. Using reference TRBV15 and TRBJ2-2 for the parts outside the CDR3, the full variable domain is DAMVIQNPRYQVTQFGKPVTLSCSQTLNHNVMYWYQQKSSQAPKLLFHYYDKDFNNEADTPDNFQSRRPNTSFCFLDIRSPGLGDTAMYLCATSRGGQGSTGELFFGEGSRLTVL.

CDR3 protein: CASSLGVSGANVLTF. DNA of the CDR3: TGCGCCAGCAGCCTAGGGGTGTCGGGGGCCAACGTCCTGACTTTC. The genes are TRBV5-1 and TRBJ2-6; a weak D match, TRBD1 (5 bases). Per germline, CDR1 SGHRS and CDR2 YFSETQ. CDR3 size: 15 residues. Trimming removed 4 bases from V and 4 bases from J, with 12 bases in between.

The chain couples TRBV11-2 to TRBJ2-3; the match to TRBD2 covers 10 bases. Losses at the gene ends were 5 bases for V and 6 bases for J; bases not matched to a gene: 14. The CDR3 contains 17 residues. CDR1 and CDR2 from the germline V gene are SGHAT and FQNNGV. The CDR3 region has the DNA TGTGCCAGCAGCGCCCGTGAAGCGGGGGGGCCTCGGGATACGCAGTATTTT. It is translated as CASSAREAGGPRDTQYF.

The genes are TRBV7-9 and TRBJ2-1, with 11 bases that match TRBD1. The V gene's germline CDR1 is SEHNR and CDR2 FQNEAQ (reference sequence). With 2 bases clipped from V and 7 bases from J, the junction kept 1 base outside the gene matches. This CDR3 is 14 amino acids long. CDR3 in amino acids: CASSLRDRGNEQFF. The DNA for the CDR3 is TGTGCCAGCAGCTTACGGGACAGGGGGAATGAGCAGTTCTTC.

The chain uses TRBV10-3 and TRBJ2-1, with 8 bases that match TRBD2. V trimming: 8 bases; J trimming: 7 bases; junction bases outside the gene matches: 13. The germline V gene encodes CDR1 ENHRY and CDR2 SYGVKD. This CDR3 contains 15 residues. CDR3 protein: CAIGTSGGTRNEQFF. CDR3 nucleotides: TGTGCCATCGGGACCAGCGGGGGAACCAGGAATGAGCAGTTCTTC.

This clone came up once. The chain couples TRBV6-2 or TRBV6-3 to TRBJ1-1; no reliable D call. The CDR3 spans 16 residues. The V and J ends lost 0 bases and 5 bases respectively, with 16 bases between them. CDR1 MNHEY and CDR2 SVGEGT come from the germline V gene. The CDR3 sequence: CASSYSNGRKETEAFF. The CDR3 DNA reads as TGTGCCAGCAGTTACTCGAATGGCAGGAAGGAGACTGAAGCTTTCTTT.

V gene TRBV7-6 combines with J gene TRBJ1-1; 11 nucleotides line up with TRBD1. J lost 2 bases, V lost 1 base, and 0 bases had no gene match. The CDR3 consists of 15 residues. The germline V gene has CDR1 SGHVS and CDR2 FNYEAQ. The DNA for the CDR3 is TGTGCCAGCAGCTTAGGGACAGGGGGCAACACTGAAGCTTTCTTT. It yields the protein CASSLGTGGNTEAFF.